This T cell receptor (beta chain) was captured by sequencing in a study of blood T cell repertoires in COVID-19. The CDR3 runs 17 residues. In germline, CDR1 is MGHRA, CDR2 YSYEKL. Trimming cost V 5 bases and J 0 bases; bases outside gene matches: 10. In the original processing: Reference gene primers were amplified, and this amplification served to estimate nucleated cell counts. TCRdb's copy holds only in-frame clones and misses some; the assay was immunoSEQ multiplex PCR. V, J and clone size derive from that table, while D and trimming were established from the DNA sequence. The sample records under 200,000 clones, 86% being singletons.

What was sequenced was peripheral blood. The TCR sequence derives from a woman between 65 and 79 years old with acute or convalescent COVID-19. This chain uses TRBV4-1 with TRBJ2-1; 7 nucleotides align to TRBD2. CDR3 in DNA: TGCGCCAGCAGCGCCTCCTTTGCGGGAGCCTCCTACAATGAGCAGTTCTTC. Translation gives CASSASFAGASYNEQFF.